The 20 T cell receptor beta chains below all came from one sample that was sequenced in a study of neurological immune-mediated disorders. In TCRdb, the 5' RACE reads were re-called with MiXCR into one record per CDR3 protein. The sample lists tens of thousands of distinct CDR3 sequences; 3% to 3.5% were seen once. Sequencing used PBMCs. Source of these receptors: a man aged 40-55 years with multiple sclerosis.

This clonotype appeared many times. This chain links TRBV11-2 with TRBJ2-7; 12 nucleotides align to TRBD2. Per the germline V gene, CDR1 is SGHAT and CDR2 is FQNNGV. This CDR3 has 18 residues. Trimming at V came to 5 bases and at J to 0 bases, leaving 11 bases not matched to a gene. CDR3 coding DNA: TGTGCCAGCAGCGGAGGAGAACTAGCGGGGGGTATCTCCTACGAGCAGTACTTC. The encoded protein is CASSGGELAGGISYEQYF.

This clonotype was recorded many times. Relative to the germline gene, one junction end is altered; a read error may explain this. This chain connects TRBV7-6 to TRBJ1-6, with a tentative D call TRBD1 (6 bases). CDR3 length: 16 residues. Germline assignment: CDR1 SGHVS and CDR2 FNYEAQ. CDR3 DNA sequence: TGTGCCAGCAGCTTAGAAGGGGGAGGAAACAATTCACCCCTCAACTTT. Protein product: CASSLEGGGNNSPLNF.

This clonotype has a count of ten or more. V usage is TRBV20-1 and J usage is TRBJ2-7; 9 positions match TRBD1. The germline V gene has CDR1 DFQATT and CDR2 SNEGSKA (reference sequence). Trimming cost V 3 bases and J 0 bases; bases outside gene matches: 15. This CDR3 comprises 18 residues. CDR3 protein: CSARAPGQGTSFSYEQYF. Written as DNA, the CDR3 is TGCAGTGCTAGGGCTCCGGGACAGGGAACGTCTTTCTCCTACGAGCAGTACTTC.

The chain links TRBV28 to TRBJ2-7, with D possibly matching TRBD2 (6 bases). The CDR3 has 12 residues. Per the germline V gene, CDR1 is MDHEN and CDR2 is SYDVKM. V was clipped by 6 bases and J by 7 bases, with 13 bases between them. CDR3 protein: CASRTTGEEQYF. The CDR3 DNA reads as TGTGCCAGCAGAACTACGGGGGAAGAGCAGTACTTC.

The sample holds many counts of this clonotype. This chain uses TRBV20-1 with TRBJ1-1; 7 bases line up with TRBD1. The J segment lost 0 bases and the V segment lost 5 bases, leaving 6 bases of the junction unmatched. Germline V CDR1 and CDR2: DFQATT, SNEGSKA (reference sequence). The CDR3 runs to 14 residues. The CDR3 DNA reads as TGCAGTGCTTCTCCAGGGGGGATGAACACTGAAGCTTTCTTT. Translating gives CSASPGGMNTEAFF.

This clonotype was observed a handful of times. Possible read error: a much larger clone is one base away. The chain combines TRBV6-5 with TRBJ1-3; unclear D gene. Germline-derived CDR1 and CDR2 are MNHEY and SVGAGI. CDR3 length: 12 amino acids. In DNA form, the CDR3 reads TGTGCCAGCGGGAGCTCTGGAAAAACCATATATTTT. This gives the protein CASGSSGKTIYF.

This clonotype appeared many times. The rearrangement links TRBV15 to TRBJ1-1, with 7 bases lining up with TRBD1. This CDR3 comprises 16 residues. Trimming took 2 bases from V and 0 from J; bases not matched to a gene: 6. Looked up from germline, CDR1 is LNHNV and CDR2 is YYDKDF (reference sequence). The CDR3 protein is CATSRYSGTVNTEAFF. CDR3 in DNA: TGTGCCACCAGCAGATACTCCGGGACAGTGAACACTGAAGCTTTCTTT.

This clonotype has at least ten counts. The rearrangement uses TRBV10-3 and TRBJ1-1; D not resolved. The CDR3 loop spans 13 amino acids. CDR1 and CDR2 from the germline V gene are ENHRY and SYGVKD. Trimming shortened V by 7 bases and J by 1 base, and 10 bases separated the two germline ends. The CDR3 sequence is CAITAAGNTEAFF. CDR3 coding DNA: TGTGCCATCACCGCCGCAGGGAACACTGAAGCTTTCTTT.

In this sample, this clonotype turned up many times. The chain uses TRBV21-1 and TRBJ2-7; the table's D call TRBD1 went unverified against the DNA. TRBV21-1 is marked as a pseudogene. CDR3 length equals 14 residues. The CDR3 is CASRSAGGGYEQYF. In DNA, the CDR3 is TGTGCCAGCAGGAGTGCGGGGGGCGGGTACGAGCAGTACTTC.

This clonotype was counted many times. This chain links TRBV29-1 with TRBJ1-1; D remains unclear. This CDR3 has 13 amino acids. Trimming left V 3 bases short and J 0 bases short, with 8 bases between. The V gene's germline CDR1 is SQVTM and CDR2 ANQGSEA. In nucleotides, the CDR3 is TGCAGCGTTGAGAGACACATGAACACTGAAGCTTTCTTT. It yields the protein CSVERHMNTEAFF.

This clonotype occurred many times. The chain's CDR3 is CASSLTGSGEQYF. The CDR3 nucleotides are TGTGCCAGCAGTTTGACAGGGAGTGGCGAGCAGTACTTC. The chain links TRBV28 to TRBJ2-7; 7 bases are shared with TRBD1. J was trimmed by 6 bases and V by 3 bases; bases with no gene match: 5. Germline V gives CDR1 MDHEN, CDR2 SYDVKM. This CDR3 has 13 residues.

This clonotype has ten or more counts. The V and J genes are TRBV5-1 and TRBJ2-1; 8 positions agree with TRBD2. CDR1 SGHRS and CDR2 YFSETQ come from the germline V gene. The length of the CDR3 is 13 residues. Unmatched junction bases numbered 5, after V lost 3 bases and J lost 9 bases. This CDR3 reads CASSSRTSPEQFF. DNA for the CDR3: TGCGCCAGCAGCTCTAGGACTAGCCCTGAGCAGTTCTTC.

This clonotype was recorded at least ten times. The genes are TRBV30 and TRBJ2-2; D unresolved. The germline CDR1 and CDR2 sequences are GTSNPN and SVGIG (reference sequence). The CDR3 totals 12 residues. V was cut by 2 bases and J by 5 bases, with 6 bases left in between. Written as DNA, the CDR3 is TGTGCCTGGAGTACGGAGACCGGGGAGCTGTTTTTT. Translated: CAWSTETGELFF.

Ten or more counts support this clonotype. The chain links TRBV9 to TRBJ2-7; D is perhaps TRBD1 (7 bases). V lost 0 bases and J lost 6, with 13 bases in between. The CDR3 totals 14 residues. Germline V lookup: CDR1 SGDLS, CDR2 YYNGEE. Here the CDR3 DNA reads TGTGCCAGCAGCGTAGCGGCAGGGGGGAGCGAGCAGTACTTC. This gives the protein CASSVAAGGSEQYF.

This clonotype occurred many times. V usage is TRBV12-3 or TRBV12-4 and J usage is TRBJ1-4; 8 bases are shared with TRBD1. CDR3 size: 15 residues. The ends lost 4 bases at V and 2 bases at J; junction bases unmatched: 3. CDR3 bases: TGTGCCAGCAGTTCCCAGGGGGCGACTAATGAAAAACTGTTTTTT. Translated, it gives CASSSQGATNEKLFF.

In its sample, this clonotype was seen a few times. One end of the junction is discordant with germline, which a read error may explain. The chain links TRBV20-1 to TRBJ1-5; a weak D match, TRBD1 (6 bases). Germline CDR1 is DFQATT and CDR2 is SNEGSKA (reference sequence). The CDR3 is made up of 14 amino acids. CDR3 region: CIPEGSGDGQPQNF. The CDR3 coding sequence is TGCATCCCTGAGGGTTCAGGGGATGGTCAGCCCCAGAATTTT.

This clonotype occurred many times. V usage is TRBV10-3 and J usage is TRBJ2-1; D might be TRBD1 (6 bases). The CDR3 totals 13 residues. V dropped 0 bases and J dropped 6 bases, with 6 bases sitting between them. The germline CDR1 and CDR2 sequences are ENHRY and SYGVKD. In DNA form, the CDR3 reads TGTGCCATCAGTGAGTCAGGGGGCAATGAGCAGTTCTTC. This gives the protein CAISESGGNEQFF.

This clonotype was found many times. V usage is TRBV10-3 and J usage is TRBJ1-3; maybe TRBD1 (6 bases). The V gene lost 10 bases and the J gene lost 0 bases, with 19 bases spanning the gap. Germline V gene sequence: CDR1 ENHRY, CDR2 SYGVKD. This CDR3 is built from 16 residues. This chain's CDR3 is CATRGATSLSGNTIYF. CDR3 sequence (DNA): TGTGCCACCCGGGGGGCCACAAGTCTCTCTGGAAACACCATATATTTT.

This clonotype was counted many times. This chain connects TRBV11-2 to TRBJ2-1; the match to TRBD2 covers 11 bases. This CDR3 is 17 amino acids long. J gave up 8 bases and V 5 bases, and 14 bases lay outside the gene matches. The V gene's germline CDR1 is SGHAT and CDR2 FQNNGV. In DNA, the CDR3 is TGTGCCAGCAGCCCTAGCGCCCTAGCGGGGGGTTGGGATGAGCAGTTCTTC. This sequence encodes CASSPSALAGGWDEQFF.

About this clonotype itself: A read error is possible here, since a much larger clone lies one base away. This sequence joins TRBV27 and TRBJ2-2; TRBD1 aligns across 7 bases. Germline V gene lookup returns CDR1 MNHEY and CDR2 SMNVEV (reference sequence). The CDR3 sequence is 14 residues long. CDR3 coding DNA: TGTGCCAGCAGCCGGGACAGCTACACCGAGGAGCTGTTTTTT. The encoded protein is CASSRDSYTEELFF.